The clone carrying this T cell receptor (beta chain) has a count of ten or more. Its target is unknown. The template was RNA from unsorted bulk tissue. Distant lung tissue was collected more than 3 cm away from the tumor edge. Newly diagnosed lung cancer patients had thoracic surgery in China, August–late 2014, without prior chemotherapy. A modified ARM-PCR protocol with three rounds of nested PCR amplified TCRbeta. In TCRdb, the multiplex PCR reads were re-called with MiXCR into one record per CDR3 protein. The table includes 40,000 to 50,000 distinct CDR3 sequences, around 60% detected once. The data stem from a study of tumor and adjacent non-tumor tissue in lung cancer. Overall study results and limits: Tumor tissue had significantly higher TCR diversity than normal lung.

The ends lost 4 bases at V and 2 bases at J; junction bases unmatched: 4. This CDR3 comprises 14 residues. Germline lookup yields CDR1 SGHRS and CDR2 YFSETQ. The clonotype comes from a woman in her sixties or seventies with non-small cell lung cancer. The V gene is TRBV5-1, the J gene TRBJ2-3; 7 bases map to TRBD1. Sequencing was performed on distant non-tumor lung tissue. CDR3: CASSPGQDTDTQYF. CDR3 coding DNA: TGCGCCAGCAGCCCTGGACAGGACACAGATACGCAGTATTTT.